This entry lists 17 T cell receptor beta chains sequenced from one sample in a study of blood T cell repertoires in COVID-19. The method was immunoSEQ multiplex PCR; TCRdb's version includes in-frame clones alone and lacks a portion of them. Of 140,000 or so clones listed, approximately 85% are singletons. Sequenced sample: peripheral blood. Receptors were obtained from a man aged 45-65 years with acute or convalescent COVID-19.

The chain recombines TRBV5-1 with TRBJ2-1; TRBD2 matches 9 bases. The CDR3 sequence is 15 residues long. The ends lost 4 bases at V and 3 bases at J; junction bases unmatched: 5. The germline V gene has CDR1 SGHRS and CDR2 YFSETQ. This CDR3 is CASSAGGPGYNEQFF. The CDR3 DNA sequence: TGCGCCAGCAGCGCGGGGGGGCCCGGCTACAATGAGCAGTTCTTC.

The chain joins TRBV30 to TRBJ1-2; unclear D gene. With 8 bases removed from V and 8 bases from J, the gap between germline ends came to 15 bases. The CDR3 sequence is 11 residues long. CDR1 and CDR2 (germline): GTSNPN, SVGIG (reference sequence). In DNA form, the CDR3 reads TGTGCCGTACACGGGGTAGGCGGCTACACCTTC. It codes for CAVHGVGGYTF.

The genes are TRBV2 and TRBJ2-3; D gene ambiguous. The germline V and J ends were trimmed by 1 base and 7 bases, with 6 bases remaining between them. This CDR3 has 12 residues. Germline CDR1 reads SNHLY; CDR2 reads FYNNEI. CDR3 in DNA: TGTGCCAGCAGTGAAGAGAGATATACGCAGTATTTT. Translation: CASSEERYTQYF.

This clone was observed a single time. V is TRBV25-1 and J is TRBJ2-5; 7 bases match TRBD2. Germline-derived CDR1 and CDR2 are MGHDK and SYGVNS. V shed 2 bases, J shed 2 bases, and the junction held 2 bases outside the gene matches. This CDR3 comprises 14 residues. This CDR3 reads CASSELAVQETQYF. CDR3 DNA: TGTGCCAGCAGTGAACTAGCGGTACAAGAGACCCAGTACTTC.

The chain employs TRBV5-8 and TRBJ2-3; D is ambiguous. The germline CDR1 and CDR2 sequences are SGHTS and YDEGEE. CDR3 length equals 13 residues. V was clipped by 6 bases and J by 1 base, with 9 bases between them. This chain's CDR3 is CASTHYRTDTQYF. The CDR3, as DNA: TGTGCCAGCACCCACTACCGCACAGATACGCAGTATTTT.

The gene calls are TRBV3-1 (or the pseudogene TRBV3-2) and TRBJ2-7, with 9 bases aligning to TRBD2. The germline V gene encodes CDR1 LGHDT and CDR2 YNNKEL (reference sequence). This CDR3 spans 16 amino acids. V trimming: 3 bases; J trimming: 0 bases; junction bases outside the gene matches: 6. In DNA form, the CDR3 reads TGTGCCAGCAGCCAGAGCGGGGGGACAAGCTCCTACGAGCAGTACTTC. Its protein product is CASSQSGGTSSYEQYF.

The chain joins TRBV20-1 to TRBJ1-5, with a weak D call TRBD1 (6 bases). The CDR3 sequence is 13 residues long. CDR1 is DFQATT and CDR2 is SNEGSKA in the germline V gene (reference sequence). Between the trimmed V and J ends, which lost 3 bases and 4 bases, there was a span of 10 bases. The CDR3 is CSASNRANQPQHF. The CDR3 nucleotides are TGCAGTGCTAGTAACAGGGCGAATCAGCCCCAGCATTTT.

This clone was seen a handful of times. The CDR3 sequence is CASSEYIEGLAGFYEQYF. CDR3 sequence (DNA): TGTGCCAGCAGTGAGTACATTGAAGGGCTAGCGGGATTCTACGAGCAGTACTTC. This rearrangement joins TRBV6-1 to TRBJ2-7; 9 bases match TRBD2. The CDR3 extends over 18 amino acids. CDR1 and CDR2 from the germline V gene are MNHNS and SASEGT. Trimming took 3 bases from V and 3 from J; bases not matched to a gene: 15.

The genes are TRBV5-1 and TRBJ1-2; TRBD1 is a possible D gene (5 bases). The CDR3 consists of 13 residues. V was trimmed by 0 bases and J by 8 bases, leaving 11 bases between them. Germline V CDR1 and CDR2: SGHRS, YFSETQ. CDR3 DNA sequence: TGCGCCAGCAGCTTGGAAGGGGCTCGAGGCTACACCTTC. Protein: CASSLEGARGYTF.

This chain uses TRBV30 with TRBJ1-3; D is perhaps TRBD1 (5 bases). Germline-derived CDR1 and CDR2 are GTSNPN and SVGIG (reference sequence). V shed 2 bases and J shed 11 bases, with 13 bases lying between them. This CDR3 is 12 amino acids long. The CDR3 DNA is TGTGCCTGGAGTTTTGGAGGGGAGGCCATATATTTT. This sequence encodes CAWSFGGEAIYF. The full variable domain, completed using reference TRBV30 and TRBJ1-3, is SQTIHQWPATLVQPVGSPLSLECTVEGTSNPNLYWYRQAAGRGLQLLFYSVGIGQISSEVPQNLSASRPQDRQFILSSKKLLLSDSGFYLCAWSFGGEAIYFGEGSWLTVV.

The chain combines TRBV30 with TRBJ2-7; TRBD1 might be the D (5 bases). This CDR3 is built from 13 residues. The germline V gene has CDR1 GTSNPN and CDR2 SVGIG (reference sequence). V lost 0 bases and J 0 bases, leaving 6 bases between the germline ends. The CDR3 here is CAWSVQVSYEQYF. Here the CDR3 DNA reads TGTGCCTGGAGTGTACAGGTCTCCTACGAGCAGTACTTC.

DNA for the CDR3: TGTGCCAGTAGGTCCCGGGACACCTATAATCAGCCCCAGCATTTT. This encodes CASRSRDTYNQPQHF. The chain joins TRBV19 to TRBJ1-5, with TRBD1 as a possible D gene (6 bases). This CDR3 contains 15 residues. V was shortened by 6 bases and J by 4 bases, with 16 bases between the two germline ends. Germline lookup yields CDR1 LNHDA and CDR2 SQIVND (reference sequence).

The gene calls are TRBV2 and TRBJ1-2, with a possible D match to TRBD1 (6 bases). Germline CDR1 reads SNHLY; CDR2 reads FYNNEI. The CDR3 loop spans 12 amino acids. Trimming shortened V by 8 bases and J by 4 bases, and 11 bases separated the two germline ends. The CDR3: CASYGGAYGYTF. The CDR3 region has the DNA TGTGCCAGCTACGGGGGGGCCTATGGCTACACCTTC. Filled out from reference TRBV2 and TRBJ1-2, the complete variable domain reads EPEVTQTPSHQVTQMGQEVILRCVPISNHLYFYWYRQILGQKVEFLVSFYNNEISEKSEIFDDQFSVERPDGSNFTLKIRSTKLEDSAMYFCASYGGAYGYTFGSGTRLTVV.

V gene TRBV3-1 (or the pseudogene TRBV3-2) combines with J gene TRBJ2-5; D may be TRBD1 (6 bases). The CDR3 runs to 13 residues. Per germline, CDR1 LGHDT and CDR2 YNNKEL (reference sequence). The ends were cut back, 1 base at V and 5 bases at J, with 8 bases in the middle. The chain's CDR3 is CASSQGGQETQYF. Written as DNA, the CDR3 is TGTGCCAGCAGCCAAGGGGGGCAGGAGACCCAGTACTTC.

V is TRBV15 and J is TRBJ2-1, with 7 bases lining up with TRBD1. The germline gives CDR1 LNHNV, CDR2 YYDKDF (reference sequence). Germline trimming cut 1 base from V and 5 bases from J; bases unmatched to any gene: 5. CDR3 size: 15 residues. CDR3 sequence reads: CATSRVDRADNEQFF. The CDR3 DNA reads as TGTGCCACCAGCAGAGTTGACAGGGCCGACAATGAGCAGTTCTTC. Drawing the rest from reference TRBV15 and TRBJ2-1, the complete variable domain is DAMVIQNPRYQVTQFGKPVTLSCSQTLNHNVMYWYQQKSSQAPKLLFHYYDKDFNNEADTPDNFQSRRPNTSFCFLDIRSPGLGDTAMYLCATSRVDRADNEQFFGPGTRLTVL.

This chain joins TRBV9 and TRBJ2-5; TRBD1 aligns across 8 bases. Germline V gene data show CDR1 as SGDLS and CDR2 as YYNGEE. The CDR3 has 14 amino acids. The ends lost 4 bases at V and 7 bases at J; junction bases unmatched: 9. CDR3 DNA: TGTGCCAGCAGCCTGGGACAGGAGTGGGGGACCCAGTACTTC. Protein product: CASSLGQEWGTQYF.

This chain connects TRBV5-1 to TRBJ2-1, with D possibly matching TRBD1 (5 bases). Germline CDR1 and CDR2: SGHRS and YFSETQ. This CDR3 region has 15 residues. Trimming cost V 3 bases and J 3 bases, with 13 bases left between them. This CDR3 is CASSSKDTIYNEQFF. The CDR3 bases are TGCGCCAGCAGCTCTAAGGACACGATCTACAATGAGCAGTTCTTC.